Sequencing of this T cell receptor beta chain was carried out in a study of T-cell reconstitution after alpha-beta-depleted transplantation in children. TCRbeta library construction was performed incorporating unique molecular identifiers. TCRdb re-analysed the PCR reads in MiXCR, keeping a single row per CDR3 protein. Of approximately 490,000 distinct CDR3 sequences detected, approximately 12% appear once; the ten largest clones hold around 6%. The germline V and J ends were trimmed by 3 bases and 3 bases, with 15 bases remaining between them. Germline CDR1 is DFQATT and CDR2 is SNEGSKA (reference sequence). The CDR3 totals 15 residues.

Material: PBMCs from the stem cell graft donor, obtained from the stem cell graft. The source of this sequence is a human donor who donated a stem cell graft to a child with combined immunodeficiency. The chain joins TRBV20-1 to TRBJ1-5, with D perhaps matching TRBD1 (6 bases). The CDR3 DNA is TGCAGTGCTAGCCGGCAGGGGCCTCTCAATCAGCCCCAGCATTTT. Protein sequence: CSASRQGPLNQPQHF.